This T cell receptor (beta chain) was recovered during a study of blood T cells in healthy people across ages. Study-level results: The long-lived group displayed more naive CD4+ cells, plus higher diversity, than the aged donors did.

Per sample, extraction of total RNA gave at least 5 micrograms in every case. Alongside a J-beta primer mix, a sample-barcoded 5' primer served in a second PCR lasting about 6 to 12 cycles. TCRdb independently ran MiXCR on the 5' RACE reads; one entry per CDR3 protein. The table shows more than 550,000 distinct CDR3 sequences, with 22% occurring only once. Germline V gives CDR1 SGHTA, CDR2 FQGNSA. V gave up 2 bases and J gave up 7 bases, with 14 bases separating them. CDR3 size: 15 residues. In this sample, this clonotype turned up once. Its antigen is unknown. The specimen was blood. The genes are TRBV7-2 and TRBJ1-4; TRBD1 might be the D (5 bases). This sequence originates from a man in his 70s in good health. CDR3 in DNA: TGTGCCAGCAGCTTATCGGCAGGGCAAAGTGAAAAACTGTTTTTT. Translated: CASSLSAGQSEKLFF.